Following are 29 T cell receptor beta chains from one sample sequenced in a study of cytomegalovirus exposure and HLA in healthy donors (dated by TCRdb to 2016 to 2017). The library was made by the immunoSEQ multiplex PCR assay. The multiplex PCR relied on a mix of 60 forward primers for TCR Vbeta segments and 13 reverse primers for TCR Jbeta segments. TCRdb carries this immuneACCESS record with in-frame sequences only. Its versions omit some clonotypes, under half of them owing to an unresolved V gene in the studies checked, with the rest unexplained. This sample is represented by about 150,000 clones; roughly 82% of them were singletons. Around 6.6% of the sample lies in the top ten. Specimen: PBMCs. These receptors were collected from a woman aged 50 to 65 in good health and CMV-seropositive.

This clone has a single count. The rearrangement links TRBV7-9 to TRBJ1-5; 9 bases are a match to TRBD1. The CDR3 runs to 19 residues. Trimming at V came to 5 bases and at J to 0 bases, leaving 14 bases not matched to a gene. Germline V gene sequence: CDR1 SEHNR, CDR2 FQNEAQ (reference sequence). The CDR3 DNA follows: TGTGCCAGCAGCCCGGGGCCGGGACAGGGCCCTGATAGCAATCAGCCCCAGCATTTT. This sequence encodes CASSPGPGQGPDSNQPQHF.

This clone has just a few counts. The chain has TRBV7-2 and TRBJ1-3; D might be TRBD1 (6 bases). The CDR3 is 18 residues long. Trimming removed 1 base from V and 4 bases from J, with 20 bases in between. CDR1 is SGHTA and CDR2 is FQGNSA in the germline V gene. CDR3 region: CASSLVWPGAPAGNTIYF. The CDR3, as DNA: TGTGCCAGCAGCTTAGTGTGGCCAGGGGCTCCTGCGGGAAACACCATATATTTT.

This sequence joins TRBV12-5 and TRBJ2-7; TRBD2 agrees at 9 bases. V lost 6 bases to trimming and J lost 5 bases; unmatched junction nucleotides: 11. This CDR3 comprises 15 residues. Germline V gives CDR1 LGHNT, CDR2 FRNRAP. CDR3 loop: CASGGLISGGDEQYF. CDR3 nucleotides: TGTGCTAGTGGGGGCCTTATTAGCGGGGGTGACGAGCAGTACTTC.

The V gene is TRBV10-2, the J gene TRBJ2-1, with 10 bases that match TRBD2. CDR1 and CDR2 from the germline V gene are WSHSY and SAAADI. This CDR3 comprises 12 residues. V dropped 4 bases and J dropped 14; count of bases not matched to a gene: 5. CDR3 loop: CASSGISGGKFF. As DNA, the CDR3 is TGCGCCAGCAGTGGGATTAGCGGGGGGAAGTTCTTC.

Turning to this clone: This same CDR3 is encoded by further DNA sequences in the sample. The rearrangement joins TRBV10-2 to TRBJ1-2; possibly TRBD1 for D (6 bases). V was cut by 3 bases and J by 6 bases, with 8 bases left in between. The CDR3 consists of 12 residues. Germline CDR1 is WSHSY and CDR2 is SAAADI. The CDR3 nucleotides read TGCGCCAGCAGTGAAGGGGGTAATGGCTACACCTTC. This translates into CASSEGGNGYTF.

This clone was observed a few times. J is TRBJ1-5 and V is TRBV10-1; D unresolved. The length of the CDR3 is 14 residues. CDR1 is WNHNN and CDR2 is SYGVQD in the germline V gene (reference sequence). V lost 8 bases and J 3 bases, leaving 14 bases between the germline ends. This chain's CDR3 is CASHSSFVNQPQHF. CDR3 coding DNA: TGCGCCAGCCACTCGAGCTTTGTCAATCAGCCCCAGCATTTT.

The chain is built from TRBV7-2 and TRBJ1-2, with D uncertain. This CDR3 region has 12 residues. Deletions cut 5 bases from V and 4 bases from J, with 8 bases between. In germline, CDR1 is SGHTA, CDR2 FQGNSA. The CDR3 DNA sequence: TGTGCCAGCAGCCCTATCCTCTATGGCTACACCTTC. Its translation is CASSPILYGYTF.

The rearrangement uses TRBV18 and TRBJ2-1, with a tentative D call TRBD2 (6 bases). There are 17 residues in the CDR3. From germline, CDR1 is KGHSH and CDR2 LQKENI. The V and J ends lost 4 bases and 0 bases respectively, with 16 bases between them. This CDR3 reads CASSLQPGTRSYNEQFF. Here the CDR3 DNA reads TGTGCCAGCTCACTCCAACCAGGGACTCGCTCCTACAATGAGCAGTTCTTC. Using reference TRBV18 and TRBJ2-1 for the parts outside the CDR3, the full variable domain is NAGVMQNPRHLVRRRGQEARLRCSPMKGHSHVYWYRQLPEEGLKFMVYLQKENIIDESGMPKERFSAEFPKEGPSILRIQQVVRGDSAAYFCASSLQPGTRSYNEQFFGPGTRLTVL.

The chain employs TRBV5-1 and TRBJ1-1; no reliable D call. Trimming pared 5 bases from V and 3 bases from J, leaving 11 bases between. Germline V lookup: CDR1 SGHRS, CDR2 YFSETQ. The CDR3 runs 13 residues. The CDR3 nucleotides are TGCGCCAGCAGTCTTAGTGAGTACACTGAAGCTTTCTTT. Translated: CASSLSEYTEAFF.

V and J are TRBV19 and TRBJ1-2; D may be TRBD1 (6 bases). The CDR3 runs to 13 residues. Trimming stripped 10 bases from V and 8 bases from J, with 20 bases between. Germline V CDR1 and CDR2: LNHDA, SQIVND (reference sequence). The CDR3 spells CATNRAGSEGYTF. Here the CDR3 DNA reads TGTGCCACGAACAGGGCAGGGTCGGAGGGCTACACCTTC.

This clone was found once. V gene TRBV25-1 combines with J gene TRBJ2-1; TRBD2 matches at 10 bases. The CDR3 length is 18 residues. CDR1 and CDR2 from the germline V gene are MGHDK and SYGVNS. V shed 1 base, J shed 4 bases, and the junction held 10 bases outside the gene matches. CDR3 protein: CASSESLAGAKLYNEQFF. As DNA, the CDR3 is TGTGCCAGCAGTGAATCCCTAGCGGGGGCTAAACTTTACAATGAGCAGTTCTTC.

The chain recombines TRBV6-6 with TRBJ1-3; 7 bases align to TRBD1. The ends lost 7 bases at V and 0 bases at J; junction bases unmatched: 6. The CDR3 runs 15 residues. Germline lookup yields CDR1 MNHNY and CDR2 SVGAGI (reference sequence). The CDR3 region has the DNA TGTGCCAGCACTATGGGACAGAACTCTGGAAACACCATATATTTT. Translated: CASTMGQNSGNTIYF.

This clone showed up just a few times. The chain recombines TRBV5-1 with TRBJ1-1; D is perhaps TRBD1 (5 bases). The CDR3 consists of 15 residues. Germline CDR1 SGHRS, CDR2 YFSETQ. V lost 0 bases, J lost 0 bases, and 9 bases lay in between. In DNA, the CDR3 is TGCGCCAGCAGCTTGGGGGCAGGGATGAACACTGAAGCTTTCTTT. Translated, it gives CASSLGAGMNTEAFF.

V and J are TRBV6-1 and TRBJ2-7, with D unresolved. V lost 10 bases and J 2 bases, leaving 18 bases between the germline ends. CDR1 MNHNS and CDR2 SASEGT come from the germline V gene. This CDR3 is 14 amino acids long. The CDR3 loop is CAINTRGSTYEQYF. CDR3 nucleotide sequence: TGTGCCATCAACACAAGAGGAAGTACCTACGAGCAGTACTTC.

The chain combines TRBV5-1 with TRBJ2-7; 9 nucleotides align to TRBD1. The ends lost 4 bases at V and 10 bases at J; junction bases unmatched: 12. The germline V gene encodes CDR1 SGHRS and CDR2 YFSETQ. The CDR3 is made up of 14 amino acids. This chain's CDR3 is CASSQGQGELGQYF. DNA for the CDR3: TGCGCCAGCAGCCAGGGACAGGGTGAACTTGGACAGTACTTC.

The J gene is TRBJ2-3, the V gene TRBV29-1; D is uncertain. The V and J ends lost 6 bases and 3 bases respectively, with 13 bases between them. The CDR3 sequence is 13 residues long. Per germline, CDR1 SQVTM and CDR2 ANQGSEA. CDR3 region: CSVPFKETDTQYF. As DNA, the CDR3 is TGCAGCGTACCCTTTAAGGAGACAGATACGCAGTATTTT.

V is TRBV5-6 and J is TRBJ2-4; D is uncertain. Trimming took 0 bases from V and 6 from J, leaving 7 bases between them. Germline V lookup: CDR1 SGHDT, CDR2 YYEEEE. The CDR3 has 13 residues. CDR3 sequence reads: CASSLGTRNIQYF. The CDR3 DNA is TGTGCCAGCAGCTTGGGAACGAGAAACATTCAGTACTTC.

DNA of the CDR3: TGTGCCAGCAGCCCCCGGGATGCGAATTCACCCCTCCACTTT. Amino acids: CASSPRDANSPLHF. The J gene is TRBJ1-6, the V gene TRBV5-8, with unresolved D. The length of the CDR3 is 14 residues. V was cut by 4 bases and J by 7 bases, with 12 bases left in between. In germline, CDR1 is SGHTS, CDR2 YDEGEE.

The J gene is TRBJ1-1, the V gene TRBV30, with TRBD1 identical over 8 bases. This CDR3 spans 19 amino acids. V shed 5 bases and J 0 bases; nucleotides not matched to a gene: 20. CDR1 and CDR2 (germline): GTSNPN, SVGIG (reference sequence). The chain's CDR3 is CAWGGQGNPLNPVNTEAFF. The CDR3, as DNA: TGTGCCTGGGGTGGACAGGGAAACCCTCTTAACCCGGTGAACACTGAAGCTTTCTTT.

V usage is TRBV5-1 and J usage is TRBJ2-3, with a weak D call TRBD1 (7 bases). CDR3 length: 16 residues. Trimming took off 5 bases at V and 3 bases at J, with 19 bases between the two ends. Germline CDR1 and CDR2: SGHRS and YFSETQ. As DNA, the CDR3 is TGCGCCAGCAGGATGGATAGGAGGGGGCCAACAGATACGCAGTATTTT. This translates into CASRMDRRGPTDTQYF.

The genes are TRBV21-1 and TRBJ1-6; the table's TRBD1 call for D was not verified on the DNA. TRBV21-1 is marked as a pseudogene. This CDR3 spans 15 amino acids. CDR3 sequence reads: CASSATGTGSPPLHF. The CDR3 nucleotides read TGTGCCAGCAGCGCAACCGGGACAGGGTCACCACCCCTCCACTTT.

The CDR3 coding sequence is TGTGCCTGCGGTATGGAGGGCAATCAGCCCCAGCATTTT. This translates into CACGMEGNQPQHF. The rearrangement uses TRBV28 and TRBJ1-5; D gene unclear. This CDR3 has 13 amino acids. The germline V gene encodes CDR1 MDHEN and CDR2 SYDVKM. The ends were cut back, 11 bases at V and 2 bases at J, with 13 bases in the middle.

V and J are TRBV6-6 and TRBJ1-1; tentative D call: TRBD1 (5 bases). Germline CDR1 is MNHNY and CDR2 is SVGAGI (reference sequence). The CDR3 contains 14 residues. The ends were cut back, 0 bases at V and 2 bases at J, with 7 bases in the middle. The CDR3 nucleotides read TGTGCCAGCAGTTACTCCAGGGTAAACACTGAAGCTTTCTTT. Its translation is CASSYSRVNTEAFF.

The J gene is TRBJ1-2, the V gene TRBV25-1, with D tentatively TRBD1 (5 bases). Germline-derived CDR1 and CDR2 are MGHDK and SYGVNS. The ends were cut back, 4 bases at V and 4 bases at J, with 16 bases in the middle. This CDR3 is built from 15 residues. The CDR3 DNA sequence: TGTGCCAGCAGTGGATACAGGAGGGAGGGCTATGGCTACACCTTC. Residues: CASSGYRREGYGYTF.

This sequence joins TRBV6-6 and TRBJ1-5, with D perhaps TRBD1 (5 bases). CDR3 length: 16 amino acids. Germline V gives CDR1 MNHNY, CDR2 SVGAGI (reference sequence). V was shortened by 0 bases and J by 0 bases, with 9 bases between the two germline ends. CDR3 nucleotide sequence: TGTGCCAGCAGTTACTCCGGGGGGGATAGCAATCAGCCCCAGCATTTT. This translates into CASSYSGGDSNQPQHF.

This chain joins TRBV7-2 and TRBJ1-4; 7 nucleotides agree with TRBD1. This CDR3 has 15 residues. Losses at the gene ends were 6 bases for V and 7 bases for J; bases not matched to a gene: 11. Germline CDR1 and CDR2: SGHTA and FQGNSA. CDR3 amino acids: CASRLGGGVGEKLFF. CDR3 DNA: TGTGCCAGCAGACTAGGGGGCGGGGTTGGTGAAAAACTGTTTTTT. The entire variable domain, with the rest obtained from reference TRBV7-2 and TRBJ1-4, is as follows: GAGVSQSPSNKVTEKGKDVELRCDPISGHTALYWYRQSLGQGLEFLIYFQGNSAPDKSGLPSDRFSAERTGGSVSTLTIQRTQQEDSAVYLCASRLGGGVGEKLFFGSGTQLSVL.

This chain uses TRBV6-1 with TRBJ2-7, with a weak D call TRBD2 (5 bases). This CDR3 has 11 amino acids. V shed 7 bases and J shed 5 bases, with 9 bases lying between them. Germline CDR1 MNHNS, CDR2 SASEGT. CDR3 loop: CASTSLDEQYF. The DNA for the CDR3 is TGTGCCAGCACTAGCTTGGACGAGCAGTACTTC.

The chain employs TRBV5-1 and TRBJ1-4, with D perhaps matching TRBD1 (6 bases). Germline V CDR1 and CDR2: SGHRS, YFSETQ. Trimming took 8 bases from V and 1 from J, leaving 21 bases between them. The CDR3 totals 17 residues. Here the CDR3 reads CASATGSVGGTNEKLFF. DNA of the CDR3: TGCGCCAGTGCAACAGGGTCCGTCGGAGGAACTAATGAAAAACTGTTTTTT.

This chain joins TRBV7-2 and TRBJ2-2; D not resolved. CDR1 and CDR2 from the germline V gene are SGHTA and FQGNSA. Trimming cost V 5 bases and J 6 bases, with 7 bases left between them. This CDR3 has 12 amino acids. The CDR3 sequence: CASSPAAGELFF. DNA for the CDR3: TGTGCCAGCAGCCCCGCGGCCGGGGAGCTGTTTTTT.